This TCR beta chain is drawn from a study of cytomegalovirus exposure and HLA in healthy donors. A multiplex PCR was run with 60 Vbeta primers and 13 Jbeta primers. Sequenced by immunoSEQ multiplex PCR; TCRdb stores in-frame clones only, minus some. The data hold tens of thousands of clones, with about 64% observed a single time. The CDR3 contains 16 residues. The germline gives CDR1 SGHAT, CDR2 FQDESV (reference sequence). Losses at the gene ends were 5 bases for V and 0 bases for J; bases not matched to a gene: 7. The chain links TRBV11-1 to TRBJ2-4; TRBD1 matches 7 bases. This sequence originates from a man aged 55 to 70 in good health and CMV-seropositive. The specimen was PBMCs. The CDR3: CASSNRDSIAKNIQYF. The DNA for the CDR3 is TGTGCCAGCAGCAACCGGGACAGCATAGCCAAAAACATTCAGTACTTC. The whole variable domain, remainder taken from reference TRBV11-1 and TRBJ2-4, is EAEVAQSPRYKITEKSQAVAFWCDPISGHATLYWYRQILGQGPELLVQFQDESVVDDSQLPKDRFSAERLKGVDSTLKIQPAELGDSAMYLCASSNRDSIAKNIQYFGAGTRLSVL.